These 27 T cell receptor beta chains were sequenced from one sample in a study of molecular identifiers for immune sequencing clone quantification (dated by TCRdb to the late 2010s). Library prep was done by PCR. Sequencing took place on an Illumina HiSeq 4000. TCRdb itself trimmed the public reads at Q25 with fastp, ran MiXCR and retained productive beta chains. Records with the same CDR3 protein are collapsed into one entry carrying the most frequent genes and DNA. For this sample there are a few hundred thousand distinct CDR3 sequences; over 20% appear just once. Jointly, the top ten make up about 0.8% of the sample. Sample: naive CD8+ T cells from blood, with Jurkat cell RNA spiked in. The sample's cell subset or site label, decoded: FACS-sorted CD8+CD4-CCR7+CD45RA+ naive T cells. These receptors all come from a human donor in good health. Some libraries in this study had Jurkat cell RNA spiked in.

As concerns this clonotype: This may be a read error, as it is one base from a much larger clone. In this CDR3 the conserved last residue, phenylalanine or tryptophan, is missing, so a read error is likely. V gene TRBV12-3 or TRBV12-4 combines with J gene TRBJ2-6; D possibly corresponds to TRBD2 (6 bases). This CDR3 has 17 residues. V was cut by 9 bases and J by 0 bases, with 18 bases left in between. Here the CDR3 reads CASGGYGQSSGANVLTS. CDR3 nucleotides: TGTGCCAGTGGGGGGTACGGGCAAAGCTCTGGGGCCAACGTCCTGACTTCC.

This clonotype was seen just once. The junction and the germline gene differ at one end; a read error may be behind it. J is TRBJ1-1 and V is TRBV6-5, with 7 bases that match TRBD1. The CDR3 has 15 amino acids. CDR1 is MNHEY, CDR2 SVGAGI, per germline. The CDR3 nucleotides read TGTGCCAGCAGTTACGAGGGGGCGGACGACACTGAAGCTCTCTTT. Protein product: CASSYEGADDTEALF.

This clonotype was observed a handful of times. The J gene is TRBJ1-5, the V gene TRBV28, with D tentatively TRBD1 (5 bases). Germline V gene lookup returns CDR1 MDHEN and CDR2 SYDVKM. This CDR3 region has 14 residues. Trimming stripped 7 bases from V and 4 bases from J, with 14 bases between. CDR3 in amino acids: CASKMTALNQPQHF. The DNA for the CDR3 is TGTGCCAGCAAAATGACAGCCCTTAATCAGCCCCAGCATTTT.

This clonotype was seen at least ten times. The genes are TRBV7-2 and TRBJ2-1; D possibly corresponds to TRBD2 (5 bases). Trimming cost V 3 bases and J 9 bases, with 15 bases left between them. The CDR3 totals 14 residues. Germline CDR1 SGHTA, CDR2 FQGNSA. As DNA, the CDR3 is TGTGCCAGCAGCTTCTCTGGAGGTCTCGGTGAGCAGTTCTTC. As protein: CASSFSGGLGEQFF.

Points on this clonotype: This sequence may be a read error, since a much larger clone differs from it by one base. The chain couples TRBV4-3 to TRBJ2-1; TRBD1 is a possible D gene (5 bases). The CDR3 runs to 16 residues. The germline CDR1 and CDR2 sequences are LGHNA and YSLEER. The germline V and J ends were trimmed by 4 bases and 10 bases, with 23 bases remaining between them. The CDR3 DNA reads TGCGCCAGCAGCCGAGTCTGGCAGGGAAAAGAAAGAGAGCAGTTCTTC. This sequence encodes CASSRVWQGKEREQFF.

The V call is TRBV11-3, the J call TRBJ2-3; 16 nucleotides align to TRBD2. Per the germline V gene, CDR1 is SGHNT and CDR2 is YENEEA. Trimming removed 5 bases from V and 4 bases from J; junction bases left unmatched: 9. The length of the CDR3 is 18 residues. Here the CDR3 DNA reads TGTGCCAGCAGCCCGGGGACTAGCGGGGGGGCCTGGTCAGATACGCAGTATTTT. Residues: CASSPGTSGGAWSDTQYF.

There are a few counts of this clonotype. This sequence joins TRBV6-2 or TRBV6-3 and TRBJ2-5, with TRBD1 matching over 7 bases. Germline-derived CDR1 and CDR2 are MNHEY and SVGEGT. V trimming: 8 bases; J trimming: 5 bases; junction bases outside the gene matches: 8. The CDR3 has 13 residues. The CDR3 nucleotides are TGTGCCAGCCGAGACGACAGGGTTGAGACCCAGTACTTC. Translated, it gives CASRDDRVETQYF.

This clonotype was counted many times. In DNA form, the CDR3 reads TGTGCCAGCAGCCCCTTGTCGGGGGGCGCGGATACGCAGTATTTT. Protein sequence: CASSPLSGGADTQYF. This rearrangement joins TRBV7-6 to TRBJ2-3, with D perhaps TRBD2 (7 bases). Germline V lookup: CDR1 SGHVS, CDR2 FNYEAQ. With 5 bases removed from V and 6 bases from J, the gap between germline ends came to 18 bases. The CDR3 extends over 15 amino acids.

This clonotype has a count of ten or more. The chain recombines TRBV5-1 with TRBJ2-5; perhaps TRBD2 as D (6 bases). The germline V gene has CDR1 SGHRS and CDR2 YFSETQ. V lost 5 bases and J 1 base, leaving 15 bases between the germline ends. The CDR3 length is 15 residues. CDR3 bases: TGCGCCAGCAGACCAACTTGGGGGGTCCAAGAGACCCAGTACTTC. Its translation is CASRPTWGVQETQYF. The entire variable domain, with the rest obtained from reference TRBV5-1 and TRBJ2-5, is as follows: KAGVTQTPRYLIKTRGQQVTLSCSPISGHRSVSWYQQTPGQGLQFLFEYFSETQRNKGNFPGRFSGRQFSNSRSEMNVSTLELGDSALYLCASRPTWGVQETQYFGPGTRLLVL.

This clonotype appeared a few times. The CDR3 sequence: CASSPSQGASGNTIYF. The CDR3 nucleotides read TGTGCCAGCAGTCCAAGTCAGGGGGCTTCTGGAAACACCATATATTTT. The chain combines TRBV27 with TRBJ1-3; 8 nucleotides align to TRBD1. Trimming took 5 bases from V and 1 from J; bases not matched to a gene: 7. Germline CDR1 and CDR2: MNHEY and SMNVEV (reference sequence). CDR3 length: 16 amino acids.

The chain employs TRBV5-6 and TRBJ2-1, with 9 bases identical to TRBD2. This CDR3 spans 16 amino acids. V shed 4 bases, J shed 7 bases, and the junction held 12 bases outside the gene matches. Germline CDR1 is SGHDT and CDR2 is YYEEEE. The CDR3 loop is CASSDIGSGRGNEQFF. CDR3 DNA: TGTGCCAGCAGCGACATCGGTAGCGGGAGAGGTAATGAGCAGTTCTTC.

V and J are TRBV3-1 and TRBJ2-3, with D perhaps TRBD1 or TRBD2 (5 bases each). V lost 0 bases and J lost 2, with 12 bases in between. The CDR3 contains 16 residues. Germline V gene data show CDR1 as LGHDT and CDR2 as YNNKEL (reference sequence). CDR3 bases: TGTGCCAGCAGCCAAGAGACCGGGACCTACACAGATACGCAGTATTTT. Amino acids: CASSQETGTYTDTQYF.

The V and J genes are TRBV19 and TRBJ1-5; D perhaps matches TRBD1 (6 bases). Between the trimmed V and J ends, which lost 3 bases and 5 bases, there was a span of 17 bases. Germline V lookup: CDR1 LNHDA, CDR2 SQIVND (reference sequence). This CDR3 spans 16 amino acids. This CDR3 is CASSITGNRVDQPQHF. The DNA of the CDR3 is TGTGCCAGTAGTATCACAGGGAATCGAGTGGATCAGCCCCAGCATTTT.

Concerning this clonotype itself: At one of its ends the junction is not consistent with the germline gene, which may arise from a read error. The chain has TRBV20-1 and TRBJ2-2, with D perhaps matching TRBD2 (5 bases). The CDR3 runs 13 residues. Germline CDR1 is DFQATT and CDR2 is SNEGSKA (reference sequence). CDR3 DNA sequence: TGCAGTGCTAGAGATAGCCTCTTCGGGGAGCTGTCTTTT. Amino acids: CSARDSLFGELSF.

The chain carries TRBV28 and TRBJ2-3; weak D call: TRBD2 (6 bases). Trimming removed 5 bases from V and 6 bases from J, with 21 bases in between. Germline CDR1 and CDR2: MDHEN and SYDVKM. This CDR3 has 16 residues. The CDR3 reads CASSPSSVGRGDTQYF. CDR3 in DNA: TGTGCCAGCAGTCCTTCCAGCGTCGGGAGAGGGGATACGCAGTATTTT.

Only one count was recorded for this clonotype. This sequence joins TRBV29-1 and TRBJ2-7; unclear D gene. Germline CDR1 reads SQVTM; CDR2 reads ANQGSEA. Between the trimmed V and J ends, which lost 1 base and 2 bases, there was a span of 12 bases. The CDR3 contains 14 residues. The CDR3 spells CSVEGGNPTYEQYF. CDR3 bases: TGCAGCGTTGAAGGGGGAAATCCTACCTACGAGCAGTACTTC.

This clonotype was seen ten or more times. The gene calls are TRBV7-9 and TRBJ1-3; TRBD1 matches at 7 bases. The CDR3 has 19 residues. CDR1 and CDR2 (germline): SEHNR, FQNEAQ (reference sequence). Trimming took 5 bases from V and 0 from J; bases not matched to a gene: 16. CDR3 sequence: CASSTTTTGQVHSGNTIYF. The CDR3 nucleotides are TGTGCCAGCAGCACTACAACAACCGGACAGGTCCACTCTGGAAACACCATATATTTT.

In nucleotides, the CDR3 is TGTGCCAGCTCCGCGACGCTCTCTGGGGCCAACGTCCTGACTTTC. Its translation is CASSATLSGANVLTF. The V call is TRBV18, the J call TRBJ2-6, with D uncertain. Germline V lookup: CDR1 KGHSH, CDR2 LQKENI. V was trimmed by 6 bases and J by 0 bases, leaving 9 bases between them. CDR3 length: 15 amino acids.

This chain joins TRBV6-2 or TRBV6-3 and TRBJ2-1, with a weak D call TRBD2 (7 bases). The V gene lost 4 bases and the J gene lost 4 bases, with 14 bases spanning the gap. The CDR3 is 15 residues long. Germline V CDR1 and CDR2: MNHEY, SVGEGT. For the CDR3, the DNA is TGTGCCAGCAGTTCCTTCGGGGGGCCTTACAATGAGCAGTTCTTC. It is translated as CASSSFGGPYNEQFF.

This clonotype was seen just once. CDR3 sequence: CASSLSPGASGVRDTQYF. The CDR3 coding sequence is TGTGCCAGCAGCCTTTCCCCCGGGGCTAGCGGGGTCCGGGATACGCAGTATTTT. V gene TRBV3-1 combines with J gene TRBJ2-3, with 9 positions matching TRBD2. V was clipped by 4 bases and J by 6 bases; unmatched bases: 17. CDR3 length: 18 residues. Germline loops: CDR1 LGHDT, CDR2 YNNKEL (reference sequence).

This clonotype was seen repeatedly, ten times or more. This chain uses TRBV28 with TRBJ1-1; D not certain. The CDR3 sequence is 15 residues long. Germline-derived CDR1 and CDR2 are MDHEN and SYDVKM. V was pared by 5 bases and J by 3 bases, with 16 bases between. The CDR3 DNA reads as TGTGCCAGCAGTCGAAATTGGCAGGCGGACACTGAAGCTTTCTTT. This translates into CASSRNWQADTEAFF. The full variable domain, in which reference TRBV28 and TRBJ1-1 provide the parts outside the CDR3, is DVKVTQSSRYLVKRTGEKVFLECVQDMDHENMFWYRQDPGLGLRLIYFSYDVKMKEKGDIPEGYSVSREKKERFSLILESASTNQTSMYLCASSRNWQADTEAFFGQGTRLTVV.

This clonotype was counted ten times or more. The rearrangement links TRBV11-2 to TRBJ2-6, with D maybe TRBD1 (5 bases). The CDR3 is 16 amino acids. From germline, CDR1 is SGHAT and CDR2 FQNNGV. Trimming stripped 6 bases from V and 0 bases from J, with 12 bases between. CDR3 coding DNA: TGTGCCAGCAGTCCCACAGGTAGCTCTGGGGCCAACGTCCTGACTTTC. Its translation: CASSPTGSSGANVLTF.

This clonotype was picked up a small number of times. CDR3 sequence: CASSYPSSEETQYF. The CDR3 bases are TGTGCCAGCAGTTACCCATCCTCGGAGGAGACCCAGTACTTC. This chain links TRBV7-2 with TRBJ2-5; D gene uncertain. This CDR3 spans 14 amino acids. The ends were cut back, 6 bases at V and 5 bases at J, with 16 bases in the middle. Germline CDR1 reads SGHTA; CDR2 reads FQGNSA.

In DNA form, the CDR3 reads TGTGCCAGCAGCCAAGGGACAGATACCTACAATGAGCAGTTCTTC. Translating gives CASSQGTDTYNEQFF. The chain has TRBV9 and TRBJ2-1; 7 bases are a match to TRBD1. The CDR3 consists of 15 residues. The V segment lost 4 bases and the J segment 2 bases; nucleotides outside the gene matches: 6. CDR1 SGDLS and CDR2 YYNGEE come from the germline V gene.

About this clonotype itself: A read error is possible here, since a much larger clone lies one base away. The chain links TRBV4-1 to TRBJ1-1, with D unresolved. Germline assignment: CDR1 MGHRA and CDR2 YSYEKL. The CDR3 is 13 residues long. CDR3 sequence: CASSQDMGTEAFF. The CDR3 region has the DNA TGTGCCAGCAGCCAAGATATGGGCACTGAAGCTTTCTTT.

This clonotype has ten or more counts. CDR3 in amino acids: CASSPTGTGGLEQFF. DNA of the CDR3: TGCGCCAGCAGCCCCACCGGGACAGGGGGCCTTGAGCAGTTCTTC. The V and J genes are TRBV4-3 and TRBJ2-1, with 12 bases identical to TRBD1. With V trimmed by 4 bases and J by 9 bases, 7 bases remained unmatched. Germline V CDR1 and CDR2: LGHNA, YSLEER. The CDR3 is made up of 15 amino acids.

In this sample, this clonotype turned up once. A much larger clone differs from this one at a single base, so this may be a read error. The CDR3 here is CVSSTLAGGGSPLHF. CDR3 bases: TGTGTCAGCAGTACCCTGGCAGGGGGCGGTTCACCCCTCCACTTT. The chain combines TRBV28 with TRBJ1-6; 8 nucleotides align to TRBD1. CDR1 and CDR2 (germline): MDHEN, SYDVKM. The CDR3 runs 15 residues.